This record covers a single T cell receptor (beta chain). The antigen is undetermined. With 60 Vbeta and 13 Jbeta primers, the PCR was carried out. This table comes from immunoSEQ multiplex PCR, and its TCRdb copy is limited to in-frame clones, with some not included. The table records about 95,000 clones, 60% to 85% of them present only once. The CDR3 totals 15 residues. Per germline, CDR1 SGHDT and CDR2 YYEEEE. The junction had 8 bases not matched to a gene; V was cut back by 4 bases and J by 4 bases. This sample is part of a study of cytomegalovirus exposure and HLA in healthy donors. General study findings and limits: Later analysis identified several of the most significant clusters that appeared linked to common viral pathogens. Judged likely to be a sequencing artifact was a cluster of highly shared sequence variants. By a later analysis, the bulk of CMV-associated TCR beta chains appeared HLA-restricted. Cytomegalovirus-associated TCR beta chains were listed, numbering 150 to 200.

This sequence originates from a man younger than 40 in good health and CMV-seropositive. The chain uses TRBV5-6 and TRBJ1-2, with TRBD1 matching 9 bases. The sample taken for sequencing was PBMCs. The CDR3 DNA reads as TGTGCCAGCAGCCAAAACAGGGGGCGCGTCTATGGCTACACCTTC. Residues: CASSQNRGRVYGYTF.